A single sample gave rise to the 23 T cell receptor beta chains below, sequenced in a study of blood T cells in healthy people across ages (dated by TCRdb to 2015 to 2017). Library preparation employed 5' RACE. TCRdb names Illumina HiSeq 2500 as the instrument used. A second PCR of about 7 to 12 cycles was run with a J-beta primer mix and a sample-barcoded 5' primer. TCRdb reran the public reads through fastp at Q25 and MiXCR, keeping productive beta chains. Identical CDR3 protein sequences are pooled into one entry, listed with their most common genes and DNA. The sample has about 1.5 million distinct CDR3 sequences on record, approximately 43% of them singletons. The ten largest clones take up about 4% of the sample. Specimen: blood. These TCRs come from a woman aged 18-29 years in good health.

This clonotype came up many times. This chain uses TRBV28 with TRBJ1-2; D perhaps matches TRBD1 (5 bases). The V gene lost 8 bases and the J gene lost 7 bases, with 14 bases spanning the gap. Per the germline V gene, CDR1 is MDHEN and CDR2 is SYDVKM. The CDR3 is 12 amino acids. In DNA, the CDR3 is TGTGCCAGCTCCTTTGGGGGGGTTGGCTACACCTTC. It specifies CASSFGGVGYTF.

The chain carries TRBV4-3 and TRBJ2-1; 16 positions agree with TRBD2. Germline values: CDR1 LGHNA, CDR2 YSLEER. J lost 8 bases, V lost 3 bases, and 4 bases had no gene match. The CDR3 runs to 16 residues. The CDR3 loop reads CASSQTGTSGGDEQFF. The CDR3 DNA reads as TGCGCCAGCAGCCAGACCGGGACTAGCGGGGGGGATGAGCAGTTCTTC.

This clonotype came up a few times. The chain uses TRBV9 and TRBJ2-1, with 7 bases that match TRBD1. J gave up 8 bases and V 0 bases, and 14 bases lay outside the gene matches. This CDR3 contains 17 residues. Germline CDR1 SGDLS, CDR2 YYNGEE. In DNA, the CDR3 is TGTGCCAGCAGCGTAGACCCTCGTGGACAGGTAAACCATGAGCAGTTCTTC. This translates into CASSVDPRGQVNHEQFF. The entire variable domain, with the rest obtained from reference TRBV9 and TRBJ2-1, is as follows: DSGVTQTPKHLITATGQRVTLRCSPRSGDLSVYWYQQSLDQGLQFLIQYYNGEERAKGNILERFSAQQFPDLHSELNLSSLELGDSALYFCASSVDPRGQVNHEQFFGPGTRLTVL.

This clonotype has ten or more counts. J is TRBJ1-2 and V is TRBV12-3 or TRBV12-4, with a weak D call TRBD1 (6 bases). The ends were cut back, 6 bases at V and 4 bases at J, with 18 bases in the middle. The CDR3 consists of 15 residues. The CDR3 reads CASSLTGSSIYGYTF. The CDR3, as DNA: TGTGCCAGCAGCCTTACAGGGAGTAGTATCTATGGCTACACCTTC.

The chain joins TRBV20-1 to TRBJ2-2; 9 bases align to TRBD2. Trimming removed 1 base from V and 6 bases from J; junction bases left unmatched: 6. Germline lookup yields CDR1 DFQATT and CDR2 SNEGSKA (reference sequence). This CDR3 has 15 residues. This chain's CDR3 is CSARGRLAVAGELFF. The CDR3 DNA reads TGCAGTGCTAGAGGCCGACTAGCGGTGGCCGGGGAGCTGTTTTTT.

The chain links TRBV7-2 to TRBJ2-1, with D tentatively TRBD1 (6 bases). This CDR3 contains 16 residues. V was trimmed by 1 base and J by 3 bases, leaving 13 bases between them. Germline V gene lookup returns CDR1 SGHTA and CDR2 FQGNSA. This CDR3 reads CASSLGRGSGYNEQFF. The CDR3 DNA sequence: TGTGCCAGCAGCTTAGGCAGGGGCTCAGGCTACAATGAGCAGTTCTTC.

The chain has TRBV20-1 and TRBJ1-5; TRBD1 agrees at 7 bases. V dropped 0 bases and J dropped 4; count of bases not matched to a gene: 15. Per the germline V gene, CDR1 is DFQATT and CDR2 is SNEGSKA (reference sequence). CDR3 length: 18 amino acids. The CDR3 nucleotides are TGCAGTGCTAGAGAGTTTTTCAGGGGGGGCCCCTTTAATCAGCCCCAGCATTTT. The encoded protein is CSAREFFRGGPFNQPQHF.

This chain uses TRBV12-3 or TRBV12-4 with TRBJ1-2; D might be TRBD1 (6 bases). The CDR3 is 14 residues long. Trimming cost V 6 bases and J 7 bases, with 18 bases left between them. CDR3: CASSPLQGAGGYTF. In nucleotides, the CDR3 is TGTGCCAGCAGCCCGCTACAGGGAGCTGGTGGCTACACCTTC.

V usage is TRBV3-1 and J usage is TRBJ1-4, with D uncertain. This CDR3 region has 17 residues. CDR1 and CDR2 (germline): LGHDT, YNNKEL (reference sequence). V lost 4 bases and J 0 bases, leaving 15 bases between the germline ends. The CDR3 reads CASSPRARSATNEKLFF. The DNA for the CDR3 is TGTGCCAGCAGCCCGCGAGCCAGGTCAGCAACTAATGAAAAACTGTTTTTT.

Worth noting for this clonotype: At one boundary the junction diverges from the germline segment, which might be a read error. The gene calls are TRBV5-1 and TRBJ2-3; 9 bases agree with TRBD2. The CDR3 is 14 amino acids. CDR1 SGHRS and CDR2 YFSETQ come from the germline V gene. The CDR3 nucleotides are TGCGACAGCTCAGCGGGGGGTTCGGCAGATACGCAGTATTTT. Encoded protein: CDSSAGGSADTQYF.

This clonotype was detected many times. The CDR3 region has the DNA TGCAGTGCTAGAGATGGGGGGGCCCAAGAGACCCAGTACTTC. It specifies CSARDGGAQETQYF. The V gene is TRBV20-1, the J gene TRBJ2-5, with TRBD2 as a possible D gene (7 bases). The CDR3 covers 14 residues. Looked up from germline, CDR1 is DFQATT and CDR2 is SNEGSKA (reference sequence). The V end lost 0 bases, the J end lost 1 base, and 9 bases lay between the germline ends.

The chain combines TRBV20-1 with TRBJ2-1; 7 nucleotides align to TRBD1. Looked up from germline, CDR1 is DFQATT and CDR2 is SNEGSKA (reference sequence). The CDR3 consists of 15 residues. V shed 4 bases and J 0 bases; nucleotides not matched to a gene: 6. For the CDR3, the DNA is TGCAGTGCTACGGACAGGTTGAGCTCCTACAATGAGCAGTTCTTC. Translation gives CSATDRLSSYNEQFF.

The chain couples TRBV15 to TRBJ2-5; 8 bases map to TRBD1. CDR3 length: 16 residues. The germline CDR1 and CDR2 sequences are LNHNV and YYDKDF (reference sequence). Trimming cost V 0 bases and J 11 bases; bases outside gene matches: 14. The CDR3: CATSRDLGTGQNEQYF. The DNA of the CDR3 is TGTGCCACCAGCAGAGATCTAGGGACAGGTCAGAATGAGCAGTACTTC.

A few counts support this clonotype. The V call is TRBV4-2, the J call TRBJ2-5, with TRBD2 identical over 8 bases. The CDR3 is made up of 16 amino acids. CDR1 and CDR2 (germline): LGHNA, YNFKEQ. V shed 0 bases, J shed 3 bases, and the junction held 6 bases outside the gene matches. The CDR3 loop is CASSQDASGRKETQYF. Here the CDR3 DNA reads TGTGCCAGCAGCCAAGATGCCAGCGGGAGAAAAGAGACCCAGTACTTC.

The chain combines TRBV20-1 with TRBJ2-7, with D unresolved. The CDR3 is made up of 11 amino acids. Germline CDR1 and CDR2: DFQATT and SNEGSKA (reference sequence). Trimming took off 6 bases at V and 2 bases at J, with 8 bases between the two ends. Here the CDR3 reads CSAELTYEQYF. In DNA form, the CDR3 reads TGCAGTGCGGAGCTTACCTACGAGCAGTACTTC.

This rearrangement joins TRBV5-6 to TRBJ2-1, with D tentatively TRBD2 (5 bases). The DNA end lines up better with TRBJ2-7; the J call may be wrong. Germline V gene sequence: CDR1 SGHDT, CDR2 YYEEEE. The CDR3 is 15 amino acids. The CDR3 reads CASSWEGRTYNEQYF. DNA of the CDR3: TGTGCCAGCAGCTGGGAAGGGAGAACCTACAATGAGCAGTACTTC.

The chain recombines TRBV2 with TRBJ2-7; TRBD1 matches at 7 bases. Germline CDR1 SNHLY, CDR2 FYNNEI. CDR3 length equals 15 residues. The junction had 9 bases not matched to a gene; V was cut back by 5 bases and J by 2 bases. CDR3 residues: CASSYTGATPYEQYF. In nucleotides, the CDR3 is TGTGCCAGCAGTTATACAGGGGCTACCCCCTACGAGCAGTACTTC. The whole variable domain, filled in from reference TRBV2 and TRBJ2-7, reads EPEVTQTPSHQVTQMGQEVILRCVPISNHLYFYWYRQILGQKVEFLVSFYNNEISEKSEIFDDQFSVERPDGSNFTLKIRSTKLEDSAMYFCASSYTGATPYEQYFGPGTRLTVT.

The CDR3 protein is CASSPSGTSSYEQYF. The CDR3 region has the DNA TGTGCCAGCAGTCCTAGCGGGACATCCTCCTACGAGCAGTACTTC. The gene calls are TRBV27 and TRBJ2-7; 9 nucleotides line up with TRBD2. CDR1 MNHEY and CDR2 SMNVEV come from the germline V gene (reference sequence). The CDR3 spans 15 residues. Losses at the gene ends were 5 bases for V and 0 bases for J; bases not matched to a gene: 5.

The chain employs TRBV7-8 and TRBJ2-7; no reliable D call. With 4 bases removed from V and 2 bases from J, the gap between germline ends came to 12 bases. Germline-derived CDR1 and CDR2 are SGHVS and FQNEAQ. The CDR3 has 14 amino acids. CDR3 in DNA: TGTGCCAGCAGCTCACACCGGGCGACCTACGAGCAGTACTTC. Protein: CASSSHRATYEQYF. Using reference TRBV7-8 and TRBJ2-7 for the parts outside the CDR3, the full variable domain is GAGVSQSPRYKVAKRGQDVALRCDPISGHVSLFWYQQALGQGPEFLTYFQNEAQLDKSGLPSDRFFAERPEGSVSTLKIQRTQQEDSAVYLCASSSHRATYEQYFGPGTRLTVT.

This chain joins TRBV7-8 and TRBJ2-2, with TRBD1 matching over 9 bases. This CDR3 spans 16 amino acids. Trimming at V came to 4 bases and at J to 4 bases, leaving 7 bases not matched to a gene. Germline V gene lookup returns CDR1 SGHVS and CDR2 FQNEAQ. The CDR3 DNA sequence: TGTGCCAGCAGCTGGGGACAGGGAGGAGGCACCGGGGAGCTGTTTTTT. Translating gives CASSWGQGGGTGELFF.

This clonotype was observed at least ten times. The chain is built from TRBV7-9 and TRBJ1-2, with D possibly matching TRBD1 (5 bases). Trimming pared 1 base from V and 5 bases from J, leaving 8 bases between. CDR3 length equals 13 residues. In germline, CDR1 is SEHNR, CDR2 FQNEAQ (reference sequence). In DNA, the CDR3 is TGTGCCAGCAGCTTAGGGGACGGTTATGGCTACACCTTC. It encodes CASSLGDGYGYTF. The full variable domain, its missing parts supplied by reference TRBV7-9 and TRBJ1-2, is DTGVSQNPRHKITKRGQNVTFRCDPISEHNRLYWYRQTLGQGPEFLTYFQNEAQLEKSRLLSDRFSAERPKGSFSTLEIQRTEQGDSAMYLCASSLGDGYGYTFGSGTRLTVV.

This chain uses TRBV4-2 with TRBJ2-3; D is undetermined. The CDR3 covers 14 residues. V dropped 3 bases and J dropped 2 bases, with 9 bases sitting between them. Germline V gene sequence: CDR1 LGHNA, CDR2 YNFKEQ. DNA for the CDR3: TGTGCCAGCAGCCAGGGCTATTTCACAGATACGCAGTATTTT. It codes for CASSQGYFTDTQYF.

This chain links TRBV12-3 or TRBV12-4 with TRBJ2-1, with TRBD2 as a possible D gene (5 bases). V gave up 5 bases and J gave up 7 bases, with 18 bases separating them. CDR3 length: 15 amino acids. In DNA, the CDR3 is TGTGCCAGCAGTCGCCTGAACGGGATGAGGAATGAGCAGTTCTTC. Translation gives CASSRLNGMRNEQFF.